This T cell receptor (beta chain) was retrieved from a study of shared clonotypes between healthy human individuals. As for the study in general: Researchers drew samples from a couple of women and a few men aged 18 to 49.

Germline-derived CDR1 and CDR2 are SGHAT and FQNNGV. V lost 3 bases and J 2 bases, leaving 10 bases between the germline ends. The CDR3 is 14 amino acids. This table comes from immunoSEQ multiplex PCR, and its TCRdb copy is limited to in-frame clones, with some not included. Here the sample spans some 2 million clones, roughly 95% being singletons. CD45RO negativity and positive selection for CCR7 defined naive CD8 cells, a population that excluded terminally differentiated effector memory CD45RA+ cells. The specimen sequenced was naive CD8+ T cells sorted from blood. This chain links TRBV11-2 with TRBJ1-1; unclear D gene. This TCR came from a man younger than 35 in good health. CDR3: CASSFSSSNTEAFF. In DNA form, the CDR3 reads TGTGCCAGCAGCTTTTCTTCAAGTAACACTGAAGCTTTCTTT.